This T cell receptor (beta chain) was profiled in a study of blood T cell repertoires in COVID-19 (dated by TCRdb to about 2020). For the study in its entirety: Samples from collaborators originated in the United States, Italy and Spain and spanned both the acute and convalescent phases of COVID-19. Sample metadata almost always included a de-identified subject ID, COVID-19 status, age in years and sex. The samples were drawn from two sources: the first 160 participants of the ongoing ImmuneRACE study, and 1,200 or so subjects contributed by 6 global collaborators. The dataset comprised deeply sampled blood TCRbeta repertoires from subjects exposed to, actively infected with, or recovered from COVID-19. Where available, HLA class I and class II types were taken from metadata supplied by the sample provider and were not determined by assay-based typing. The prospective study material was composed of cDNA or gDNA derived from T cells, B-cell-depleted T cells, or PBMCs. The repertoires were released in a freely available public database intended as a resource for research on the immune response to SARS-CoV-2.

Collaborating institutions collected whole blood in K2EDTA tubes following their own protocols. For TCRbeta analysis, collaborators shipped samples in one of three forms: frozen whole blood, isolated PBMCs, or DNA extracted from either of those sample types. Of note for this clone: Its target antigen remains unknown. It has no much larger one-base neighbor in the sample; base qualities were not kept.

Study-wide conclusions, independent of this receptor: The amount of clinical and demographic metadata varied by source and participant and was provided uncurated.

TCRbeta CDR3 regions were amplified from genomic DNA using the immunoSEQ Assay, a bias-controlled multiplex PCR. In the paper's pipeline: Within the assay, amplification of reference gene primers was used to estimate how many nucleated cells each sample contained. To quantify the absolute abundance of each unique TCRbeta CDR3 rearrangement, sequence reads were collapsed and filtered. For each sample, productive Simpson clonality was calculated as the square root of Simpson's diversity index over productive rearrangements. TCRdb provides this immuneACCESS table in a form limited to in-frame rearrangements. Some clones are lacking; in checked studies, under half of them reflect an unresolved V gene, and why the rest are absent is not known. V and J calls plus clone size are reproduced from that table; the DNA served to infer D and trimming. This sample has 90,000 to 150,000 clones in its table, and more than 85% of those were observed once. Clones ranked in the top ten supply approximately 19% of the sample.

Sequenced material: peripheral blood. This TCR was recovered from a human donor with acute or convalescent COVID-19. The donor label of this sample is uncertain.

The CDR3 has the sequence CSAKGNEQFF. DNA sequence: TGCAGTGCTAAGGGGAATGAGCAGTTCTTC. The V gene is TRBV20-1 and the J gene is TRBJ2-1; the best D guess is TRBD1, with 5 bases matching. Via the germline V gene (reference sequence), CDR1 is DFQATT and CDR2 SNEGSKA. Measured from the cysteine to the phenylalanine, the CDR3 is 10 residues long. Only the CDR3 DNA is retained, 30 bases long and in frame from the first base. Trimming takes 4 bases from V and 7 bases from J, and the germline ends sit 5 bases apart.